The 10 T cell receptor beta chains in this list originate from one sample, sequenced in a study of blood T cell repertoires in COVID-19. TCRdb's table, derived via immunoSEQ multiplex PCR, lists solely in-frame clones and lacks some. Of under 150,000 clones listed, about four fifths are singletons. The specimen was PBMCs or T cells enriched from blood (not recorded which). The receptors come from a man aged 40-49 years with acute COVID-19.

This clone was observed a single time. This rearrangement joins TRBV6-5 to TRBJ1-1; 7 nucleotides match TRBD1. V lost 7 bases to trimming and J lost 3 bases; unmatched junction nucleotides: 11. The CDR3 runs to 15 residues. CDR1 is MNHEY, CDR2 SVGAGI, per germline. CDR3 region: CASTPRGGQDTEAFF. The DNA for the CDR3 is TGTGCCAGCACCCCGCGGGGAGGACAGGACACTGAAGCTTTCTTT.

This chain joins TRBV20-1 and TRBJ1-1; no clear D gene. There are 14 residues in the CDR3. Germline CDR1 reads DFQATT; CDR2 reads SNEGSKA (reference sequence). The V end was cut by 3 bases, the J end by 11 bases, with 22 bases between. This chain's CDR3 is CSASGRTQATRAFF. In DNA, the CDR3 is TGCAGTGCTAGTGGAAGAACTCAGGCTACAAGGGCTTTCTTT.

The chain links TRBV5-6 to TRBJ2-2, with 9 bases lining up with TRBD1. The CDR3 runs to 16 residues. The trim removed 4 bases at V and 4 bases at J, leaving 8 bases unmatched. Germline values: CDR1 SGHDT, CDR2 YYEEEE. The CDR3 here is CASSPGQGRGTGELFF. DNA for the CDR3: TGTGCCAGCAGCCCGGGACAGGGCCGGGGCACCGGGGAGCTGTTTTTT.

The chain couples TRBV23-1 to TRBJ2-7; 13 positions match TRBD2. TRBV23-1 qualifies as an ORF whose function is uncertain. The trim removed 2 bases at V and 5 bases at J, leaving 24 bases unmatched. CDR3 length: 22 amino acids. CDR3 in DNA: TGCGCCAGCAGTCAACTGAGAAAGATTCAGGGACTAGCGGGGACAAACCCCCACGAGCAGTACTTC. Translated, it gives CASSQLRKIQGLAGTNPHEQYF.

V gene TRBV18 combines with J gene TRBJ1-6; D is ambiguous. V lost 0 bases and J 10 bases, leaving 10 bases between the germline ends. Germline V lookup: CDR1 KGHSH, CDR2 LQKENI. The CDR3 length is 14 residues. CDR3 sequence (DNA): TGTGCCAGCTCACCACCGATTTCGACATCACCCCTCCACTTT. This codes for CASSPPISTSPLHF.

The gene calls are TRBV30 and TRBJ1-6, with D unclear. Trimming left V 3 bases short and J 10 bases short, with 10 bases between. From germline, CDR1 is GTSNPN and CDR2 SVGIG (reference sequence). The CDR3 consists of 12 residues. CDR3: CAWRSQISPLHF. CDR3 nucleotides: TGTGCCTGGAGGAGTCAAATCTCACCCCTCCACTTT.

This clone has only one observation. This chain joins TRBV19 and TRBJ1-3; 9 bases are shared with TRBD1. CDR3 length: 14 amino acids. The germline CDR1 and CDR2 sequences are LNHDA and SQIVND (reference sequence). The junction had 8 bases not matched to a gene; V was cut back by 10 bases and J by 4 bases. The CDR3 region has the DNA TGTGCCACCACCGGGACAGGGTTCGGAAACACCATATATTTT. It encodes CATTGTGFGNTIYF.

This chain uses TRBV5-1 with TRBJ1-1; no definite D call. V gave up 4 bases and J gave up 0 bases, with 7 bases separating them. The CDR3 runs 13 residues. The germline gives CDR1 SGHRS, CDR2 YFSETQ. The CDR3 nucleotides read TGCGCCAGCAGCGTAGATTTGAACACTGAAGCTTTCTTT. This translates into CASSVDLNTEAFF. The full variable domain, its missing parts supplied by reference TRBV5-1 and TRBJ1-1, is KAGVTQTPRYLIKTRGQQVTLSCSPISGHRSVSWYQQTPGQGLQFLFEYFSETQRNKGNFPGRFSGRQFSNSRSEMNVSTLELGDSALYLCASSVDLNTEAFFGQGTRLTVV.

The CDR3 region is CASSQAAMNEQFF. The CDR3 DNA reads TGCGCCAGCAGCCAAGCAGCGATGAATGAGCAGTTCTTC. The rearrangement links TRBV4-3 to TRBJ2-1; D remains unclear. The CDR3 is made up of 13 amino acids. Trimming removed 1 base from V and 7 bases from J, with 8 bases in between. Per the germline V gene, CDR1 is LGHNA and CDR2 is YSLEER.

CDR3 in DNA: TGTGCCAGCAGTACACACCCAGGGGATGGCTACACCTTC. As protein: CASSTHPGDGYTF. V gene TRBV2 combines with J gene TRBJ1-2, with D tentatively TRBD1 (6 bases). V dropped 5 bases and J dropped 6 bases, with 13 bases sitting between them. The CDR3 loop spans 13 amino acids. Per germline, CDR1 SNHLY and CDR2 FYNNEI.